Below are 23 T cell receptor beta chains sequenced from a single sample in a study of early stage breast cancer tumors. Measured with immunoSEQ multiplex PCR; TCRdb has only the in-frame clones, and not every one. In the table there are around 28,000 clones, around 70% of which are singletons. Sequenced sample: blood. The receptors come from a person aged 50 to 59 with breast cancer.

The J gene is TRBJ2-2, the V gene TRBV7-8, with D maybe TRBD2 (5 bases). Trimming removed 4 bases at V and 3 bases at J, with 12 bases between. Per germline, CDR1 SGHVS and CDR2 FQNEAQ. This CDR3 is 15 amino acids long. CDR3 DNA sequence: TGTGCCAGCAGCTCCACGTTGGAGGACACCGGGGAGCTGTTTTTT. Protein product: CASSSTLEDTGELFF.

The chain joins TRBV25-1 to TRBJ1-6; TRBD1 aligns across 9 bases. The CDR3 sequence is 16 residues long. J lost 8 bases, V lost 2 bases, and 7 bases had no gene match. Germline assignment: CDR1 MGHDK and CDR2 SYGVNS. CDR3 coding DNA: TGTGCCAGCAGTGAAACTAACAGGGGGCGGGATTCACCCCTCCACTTT. Amino acids: CASSETNRGRDSPLHF.

This clone was found once. The chain recombines TRBV7-9 with TRBJ1-1; tentatively, D is TRBD1 (6 bases). Trimming shortened V by 5 bases and J by 3 bases, and 19 bases separated the two germline ends. The CDR3 has 16 residues. Germline lookup yields CDR1 SEHNR and CDR2 FQNEAQ (reference sequence). The CDR3 spells CASSPLGGAVYTEAFF. Here the CDR3 DNA reads TGTGCCAGCAGCCCCCTGGGGGGGGCAGTATACACTGAAGCTTTCTTT.

This chain links TRBV9 with TRBJ2-2, with a possible D match to TRBD2 (6 bases). The CDR3 is 17 amino acids. CDR1 and CDR2 (germline): SGDLS, YYNGEE. Trimming pared 3 bases from V and 0 bases from J, leaving 15 bases between. The CDR3 protein is CASSAPRASANTGELFF. CDR3 bases: TGTGCCAGCAGCGCGCCGAGGGCTAGCGCGAACACCGGGGAGCTGTTTTTT.

The rearrangement joins TRBV27 to TRBJ2-1; 8 positions match TRBD1. This CDR3 contains 16 residues. With V trimmed by 2 bases and J by 5 bases, 8 bases remained unmatched. Per germline, CDR1 MNHEY and CDR2 SMNVEV (reference sequence). The CDR3 here is CASSLSQGAYHNEQFF. The CDR3 nucleotides read TGTGCCAGCAGTTTAAGTCAGGGGGCGTATCACAATGAGCAGTTCTTC.

This chain joins TRBV6-5 and TRBJ1-1; TRBD1 is a possible D gene (5 bases). Germline CDR1 MNHEY, CDR2 SVGAGI. The germline V and J ends were trimmed by 1 base and 6 bases, with 6 bases remaining between them. The CDR3 length is 12 residues. The DNA of the CDR3 is TGTGCCAGCAGTTACTGGGGACCTGAAGCTTTCTTT. Its protein product is CASSYWGPEAFF.

The chain couples TRBV7-9 to TRBJ2-1; TRBD1 might be the D (6 bases). This CDR3 has 13 residues. Germline V gene data show CDR1 as SEHNR and CDR2 as FQNEAQ (reference sequence). V lost 4 bases and J lost 10, with 14 bases in between. CDR3: CASSSRDTVEQFF. CDR3 DNA: TGTGCCAGCAGCTCCCGGGACACCGTGGAGCAGTTCTTC.

The rearrangement links TRBV5-6 to TRBJ1-5; no clear D. V was shortened by 0 bases and J by 4 bases, with 8 bases between the two germline ends. The CDR3 loop spans 14 amino acids. Germline CDR1 reads SGHDT; CDR2 reads YYEEEE. The CDR3 spells CASSLGRLNQPQHF. The CDR3 nucleotides read TGTGCCAGCAGCTTGGGACGGCTTAATCAGCCCCAGCATTTT. Looking up the rest from reference TRBV5-6 and TRBJ1-5 gives the full variable domain: DAGVTQSPTHLIKTRGQQVTLRCSPKSGHDTVSWYQQALGQGPQFIFQYYEEEERQRGNFPDRFSGHQFPNYSSELNVNALLLGDSALYLCASSLGRLNQPQHFGDGTRLSIL.

The gene calls are TRBV5-1 and TRBJ1-5, with no clear D. CDR1 SGHRS and CDR2 YFSETQ come from the germline V gene. The CDR3 sequence is 15 residues long. V gave up 2 bases and J gave up 3 bases, with 12 bases separating them. Here the CDR3 reads CASSLTGGNNQPQHF. In nucleotides, the CDR3 is TGCGCCAGCAGCTTAACCGGAGGAAACAATCAGCCCCAGCATTTT.

This clone was detected only a few times. The chain combines TRBV6-1 with TRBJ1-2; 7 positions match TRBD1. Germline V gives CDR1 MNHNS, CDR2 SASEGT. The length of the CDR3 is 12 residues. V shed 10 bases, J shed 0 bases, and the junction held 2 bases outside the gene matches. The CDR3 DNA follows: TGTGCCACAGGACAGGCTAACTATGGCTACACCTTC. Its translation: CATGQANYGYTF.

The rearrangement links TRBV14 to TRBJ1-1; 7 nucleotides agree with TRBD1. The CDR3 is 13 residues long. After removal of 3 bases from V and 10 bases from J, the junction contained 8 bases not matched to a gene. Germline-derived CDR1 and CDR2 are SGHDN and FVKESK. CDR3 loop: CASSQDRTGGAFF. In nucleotides, the CDR3 is TGTGCCAGCAGCCAGGACCGGACAGGAGGAGCTTTCTTT.

The chain has TRBV5-4 and TRBJ1-4; a possible D gene is TRBD1 (5 bases). V was shortened by 1 base and J by 8 bases, with 15 bases between the two germline ends. The germline CDR1 and CDR2 sequences are SGHNT and YYREEE (reference sequence). There are 15 residues in the CDR3. CDR3 nucleotide sequence: TGTGCCAGCAGCTTGTCAGGGCAGACTATAGAAAAACTGTTTTTT. This codes for CASSLSGQTIEKLFF.

On this clone itself: Other DNA sequences in the sample encode the same CDR3. This rearrangement joins TRBV6-6 to TRBJ1-2, with D tentatively TRBD1 (6 bases). Germline CDR1 is MNHNY and CDR2 is SVGAGI (reference sequence). CDR3 length: 13 amino acids. Deletions cut 6 bases from V and 2 bases from J, with 10 bases between. The CDR3 protein is CASRMDSNYGYTF. CDR3 DNA: TGTGCCAGCAGAATGGACAGCAACTATGGCTACACCTTC.

The chain uses TRBV7-6 and TRBJ2-1, with TRBD2 matching 10 bases. From germline, CDR1 is SGHVS and CDR2 FNYEAQ. The ends lost 8 bases at V and 6 bases at J; junction bases unmatched: 16. CDR3 length equals 17 residues. This CDR3 reads CASGGRAGGYGGNEQFF. Here the CDR3 DNA reads TGTGCCAGCGGCGGAAGAGCGGGAGGGTATGGTGGCAATGAGCAGTTCTTC.

The chain links TRBV10-3 to TRBJ1-2; TRBD1 aligns across 7 bases. The CDR3 is 13 amino acids. Trimming removed 4 bases from V and 10 bases from J; junction bases left unmatched: 9. Germline-derived CDR1 and CDR2 are ENHRY and SYGVKD. The chain's CDR3 is CAISVGQGGPYTF. The DNA for the CDR3 is TGTGCCATCAGTGTTGGGCAGGGGGGCCCCTACACCTTC.

V is TRBV6-6 and J is TRBJ2-7; 9 nucleotides line up with TRBD1. V dropped 7 bases and J dropped 3; count of bases not matched to a gene: 10. Per the germline V gene, CDR1 is MNHNY and CDR2 is SVGAGI (reference sequence). The CDR3 extends over 15 amino acids. CDR3 nucleotide sequence: TGTGCCAGCACCCGTAAACCGGGACAGGGCTACGAGCAGTACTTC. Amino acid sequence: CASTRKPGQGYEQYF.

This chain uses TRBV28 with TRBJ2-2; TRBD2 is a possible D gene (5 bases). CDR3 length equals 13 residues. From germline, CDR1 is MDHEN and CDR2 SYDVKM. Trimming took off 3 bases at V and 5 bases at J, with 7 bases between the two ends. The CDR3 nucleotides read TGTGCCAGCAGTTTGACGGGGACCGGGGAGCTGTTTTTT. As protein: CASSLTGTGELFF.

The rearrangement links TRBV6-5 to TRBJ2-1, with TRBD2 matching 9 bases. From germline, CDR1 is MNHEY and CDR2 SVGAGI. V lost 3 bases and J lost 7; bases outside the gene matches: 4. The CDR3 is 14 amino acids. CDR3 loop: CASSYSLAGNEQFF. Written as DNA, the CDR3 is TGTGCCAGCAGTTATAGCCTAGCGGGAAATGAGCAGTTCTTC.

The chain joins TRBV9 to TRBJ2-1; D gene ambiguous. Trimming left V 0 bases short and J 1 base short, with 8 bases between. From germline, CDR1 is SGDLS and CDR2 YYNGEE. This CDR3 is 15 amino acids long. CDR3 nucleotide sequence: TGTGCCAGCAGCGTAGCGTCCAGGTCCTACAATGAGCAGTTCTTC. Its protein product is CASSVASRSYNEQFF.

V usage is TRBV27 and J usage is TRBJ1-2; 9 nucleotides line up with TRBD1. The CDR3 contains 15 residues. In germline, CDR1 is MNHEY, CDR2 SMNVEV (reference sequence). V lost 3 bases and J lost 5; bases outside the gene matches: 7. The CDR3 region has the DNA TGTGCCAGCAGTTTCGGACAGGGGTTTAGGTATGGCTACACCTTC. Protein sequence: CASSFGQGFRYGYTF.

The chain combines TRBV6-6 with TRBJ2-1, with 15 bases fitting TRBD2. The length of the CDR3 is 16 residues. CDR1 is MNHNY, CDR2 SVGAGI, per germline (reference sequence). V lost 7 bases, J lost 9 bases, and 10 bases stayed unmatched. CDR3 sequence: CASTTGLAGGLGEQFF. CDR3 DNA: TGTGCCAGCACTACAGGACTAGCGGGAGGGCTCGGTGAGCAGTTCTTC.

J is TRBJ1-1 and V is TRBV6-1; D possibly corresponds to TRBD1 (5 bases). This CDR3 contains 14 residues. The germline V and J ends were trimmed by 2 bases and 3 bases, with 10 bases remaining between them. In germline, CDR1 is MNHNS, CDR2 SASEGT. In nucleotides, the CDR3 is TGTGCCAGCAGTGAACTGACGGGGGACACTGAAGCTTTCTTT. Its translation is CASSELTGDTEAFF.

The chain has TRBV2 and TRBJ1-3, with 7 nucleotides matching TRBD1. Germline CDR1 reads SNHLY; CDR2 reads FYNNEI. The CDR3 spans 16 residues. V shed 7 bases, J shed 0 bases, and the junction held 9 bases outside the gene matches. CDR3 coding DNA: TGTGCCAGCAACTTACAGGGGCTTCGCTCTGGAAACACCATATATTTT. Its protein product is CASNLQGLRSGNTIYF.